The entry that follows covers one TCR beta chain sequence. The antigen remains unidentified. The study made its TRB cDNA libraries by 5' RACE, adding UMI labels. From its re-call of the 5' RACE reads, TCRdb lists each CDR3 protein once, without DNA. This table holds under 85,000 distinct CDR3 sequences. These data come from a study of CXCR3-negative and CXCR3-positive naive CD8 T cells. Study-wide findings and caveats: The TRB CDR3s that CXCR3-positive naive cells carried were more hydrophobic than those of CXCR3-negative naive cells. The study found that naive CXCR3-negative and CXCR3-positive cells shared TRBV-TRBJ usage, while memory cells differed.

The CDR3 extends over 15 amino acids. Germline CDR1 reads SQVTM; CDR2 reads ANQGSEA. Sequencing used naive CXCR3+ CD8+ T cells from blood. Subset indicated: CD45RO-CCR7+CD27+CD95- naive CD8+ T cells expressing CXCR3 (TNR3+). This chain connects TRBV29-1 to TRBJ2-7; the D call from TCRdb, TRBD1, cannot be confirmed without DNA. The receptor's source is a human donor in good health. Some clones in this sample may be carry-over from other donors' samples. The CDR3 sequence is CSVDTTGSRDYEQYF.